One sample yielded the 22 T cell receptor beta chains listed below, sequenced in a study of blood T cells in healthy people across ages. Primed by a sample-barcoded 5' primer and a J-beta primer mix, a second PCR proceeded for about 7 to 12 cycles. Via MiXCR, TCRdb re-called the 5' RACE reads, giving one row per CDR3 protein. The top ten clones hold 25% to 35% of a sample with fewer than 900,000 distinct CDR3 sequences, around 45% of them seen once. The sample consisted of blood. Every receptor here comes from a woman aged 55-70 years in good health.

This clonotype was picked up a small number of times. The chain combines TRBV5-1 with TRBJ2-7, with D possibly matching TRBD2 (6 bases). The germline V and J ends were trimmed by 5 bases and 1 base, with 13 bases remaining between them. CDR1 SGHRS and CDR2 YFSETQ come from the germline V gene. The CDR3 is made up of 14 amino acids. For the CDR3, the DNA is TGCGCCAGCAGGGCCACTAGCAGTTCCTACGAGCAGTACTTC. Translated, it gives CASRATSSSYEQYF.

The chain employs TRBV20-1 and TRBJ1-2, with TRBD1 identical over 8 bases. The CDR3 consists of 14 residues. Germline assignment: CDR1 DFQATT and CDR2 SNEGSKA (reference sequence). V lost 5 bases to trimming and J lost 4 bases; unmatched junction nucleotides: 9. The CDR3 loop is CSASLQGVAYGYTF. The CDR3 DNA is TGCAGTGCTTCCCTACAGGGGGTGGCCTATGGCTACACCTTC.

The rearrangement joins TRBV20-1 to TRBJ2-4, with D possibly called TRBD1 or TRBD2 (5 bases each). The CDR3 runs 14 residues. Trimming took 5 bases from V and 14 from J, leaving 25 bases between them. Germline CDR1 and CDR2: DFQATT and SNEGSKA (reference sequence). CDR3 protein: CSAPPAEVTSQEYF. In nucleotides, the CDR3 is TGCAGTGCTCCGCCAGCGGAAGTTACTTCACAGGAGTACTTC.

This clonotype came up many times. The genes are TRBV12-3 or TRBV12-4 and TRBJ2-1, with D tentatively TRBD2 (5 bases). This CDR3 contains 12 residues. V dropped 6 bases and J dropped 10 bases, with 13 bases sitting between them. The chain's CDR3 is CASRADYPEQFF. As DNA, the CDR3 is TGTGCCAGCAGGGCCGACTATCCCGAGCAGTTCTTC.

The chain is built from TRBV5-5 and TRBJ2-5; unclear D gene. V was clipped by 2 bases and J by 2 bases, with 7 bases between them. The CDR3 totals 13 residues. From germline, CDR1 is SGHKS and CDR2 YYEKEE (reference sequence). The CDR3 bases are TGTGCCAGCAGCTTTTCAGAACAAGAGACCCAGTACTTC. Protein: CASSFSEQETQYF.

The genes are TRBV11-2 and TRBJ1-2, with 11 bases fitting TRBD1. The CDR3 is 15 residues long. The ends lost 5 bases at V and 7 bases at J; junction bases unmatched: 9. Germline V gene lookup returns CDR1 SGHAT and CDR2 FQNNGV. CDR3 sequence reads: CASSQFGTGGCGYTF. In DNA, the CDR3 is TGTGCCAGCAGCCAATTCGGGACAGGGGGGTGTGGCTACACCTTC.

V gene TRBV30 combines with J gene TRBJ2-7, with a weak D call TRBD2 (7 bases). The ends were cut back, 5 bases at V and 2 bases at J, with 13 bases in the middle. In germline, CDR1 is GTSNPN, CDR2 SVGIG (reference sequence). This CDR3 spans 13 amino acids. The CDR3 nucleotides read TGTGCCTGGGGACGGGGGGACACCTACGAGCAGTACTTC. This gives the protein CAWGRGDTYEQYF.

This clonotype was seen only a few times. The rearrangement links TRBV10-3 to TRBJ2-1, with TRBD2 identical over 12 bases. The ends lost 8 bases at V and 9 bases at J; junction bases unmatched: 5. The CDR3 is made up of 13 amino acids. Per germline, CDR1 ENHRY and CDR2 SYGVKD. CDR3 nucleotides: TGTGCCATCGGGCCACTAGCGGGAGGTGAGCAGTTCTTC. Translating gives CAIGPLAGGEQFF.

As regards this clonotype: With a much larger clone just one base away, this may be a read error. The V call is TRBV9, the J call TRBJ2-1, with a weak D call TRBD1 (6 bases). CDR3 length: 14 residues. Germline CDR1 reads SGDLS; CDR2 reads YYNGEE. Trimming took 4 bases from V and 10 from J, leaving 18 bases between them. The CDR3, as DNA: TGTGCCAGCAGCATCACAGGGTCGTCCTACGAGCAGTTCTTC. Residues: CASSITGSSYEQFF.

The genes are TRBV6-6 and TRBJ2-7; D remains unclear. Deletions cut 4 bases from V and 1 base from J, with 11 bases between. The CDR3 consists of 14 residues. CDR1 is MNHNY, CDR2 SVGAGI, per germline (reference sequence). As DNA, the CDR3 is TGTGCCAGCAGTTCGGAGTGGTTTTCCTACGAGCAGTACTTC. This gives the protein CASSSEWFSYEQYF.

This chain connects TRBV6-6 to TRBJ2-3, with D possibly matching TRBD2 (6 bases). V lost 6 bases, J lost 1 base, and 11 bases lay in between. Germline loops: CDR1 MNHNY, CDR2 SVGAGI (reference sequence). This CDR3 spans 14 amino acids. CDR3 sequence reads: CASRPEGRTDTQYF. The CDR3 DNA is TGTGCCAGCAGACCGGAGGGGCGCACAGATACGCAGTATTTT.

The genes are TRBV20-1 and TRBJ2-1; 10 bases fit TRBD2. The CDR3 contains 14 residues. The J segment lost 5 bases and the V segment lost 5 bases, leaving 6 bases of the junction unmatched. Germline CDR1 reads DFQATT; CDR2 reads SNEGSKA (reference sequence). The CDR3 nucleotides read TGCAGTGCTGTAGCGGGAGGCTCTCACAATGAGCAGTTCTTC. Amino acid sequence: CSAVAGGSHNEQFF.

Comment on this clonotype: A much larger clone differs from this one at a single base, so this may be a read error. CDR3 in amino acids: CASSLVRTSGHNEQYF. In DNA form, the CDR3 reads TGTGCCAGCAGCTTAGTTCGCACTAGCGGTCACAATGAGCAGTACTTC. This chain uses TRBV11-2 with TRBJ2-5, with 8 bases aligning to TRBD2. Trimming removed 1 base from V and 11 bases from J; junction bases left unmatched: 15. This CDR3 is 16 amino acids long. Germline-derived CDR1 and CDR2 are SGHAT and FQNNGV.

V is TRBV4-3 and J is TRBJ1-4; 12 positions match TRBD1. V was pared by 4 bases and J by 7 bases, with 10 bases of the junction left unmatched. CDR1 and CDR2 from the germline V gene are LGHNA and YSLEER. The length of the CDR3 is 17 residues. CDR3 sequence: CASSPPRDRGLVEKLFF. The CDR3 region has the DNA TGCGCCAGCAGCCCCCCCCGGGACAGGGGGCTTGTTGAAAAACTGTTTTTT.

Comment on this clonotype: The junction departs from the called germline gene at one end, perhaps through a read error. The rearrangement links TRBV4-3 to TRBJ2-7; TRBD1 matches 7 bases. The CDR3 is made up of 14 amino acids. CDR1 LGHNA and CDR2 YSLEER come from the germline V gene. CDR3 sequence: CASSEDRAGNEQYF. CDR3 coding DNA: TGCGCCAGCAGCGAAGACAGGGCTGGGAATGAGCAGTACTTC.

The chain links TRBV20-1 to TRBJ2-7, with D tentatively TRBD1 (6 bases). Germline V gene data show CDR1 as DFQATT and CDR2 as SNEGSKA (reference sequence). CDR3 length: 12 residues. Trimming removed 5 bases at V and 3 bases at J, with 11 bases between. The CDR3 DNA is TGCAGTGCTGGGGGACAAAACTACGAGCAGTACTTC. As protein: CSAGGQNYEQYF.

This clonotype was counted between two and nine times. The CDR3 DNA follows: TGTGCCAGCACCCAAACCCGGACTAGCGGGATCTCAGGCAATGAGCAGTTCTTC. Residues: CASTQTRTSGISGNEQFF. The chain joins TRBV7-9 to TRBJ2-1, with TRBD2 identical over 12 bases. Per the germline V gene, CDR1 is SEHNR and CDR2 is FQNEAQ (reference sequence). Germline trimming cut 7 bases from V and 6 bases from J; bases unmatched to any gene: 16. This CDR3 comprises 18 residues. The full variable domain, rest sourced from reference TRBV7-9 and TRBJ2-1, is DTGVSQNPRHKITKRGQNVTFRCDPISEHNRLYWYRQTLGQGPEFLTYFQNEAQLEKSRLLSDRFSAERPKGSFSTLEIQRTEQGDSAMYLCASTQTRTSGISGNEQFFGPGTRLTVL.

This clonotype turned up a few times. A junction boundary mismatches the germline segment, possibly from a read error. The CDR3 coding sequence is TGCGCCAGCAGTCAAGAAAGCACCCTCGGAGATACGCAGTATTTT. This translates into CASSQESTLGDTQYF. The V call is TRBV4-3, the J call TRBJ2-3; D gene uncertain. CDR3 size: 15 residues. Germline CDR1 is LGHNA and CDR2 is YSLEER.

For the CDR3, the DNA is TGTGCCACCAGCAGAGACCTCAGGGGGAGAGTAAGTTACGAGCAGTACTTC. Its protein product is CATSRDLRGRVSYEQYF. V gene TRBV15 combines with J gene TRBJ2-7; TRBD1 matches at 7 bases. The length of the CDR3 is 17 residues. In germline, CDR1 is LNHNV, CDR2 YYDKDF (reference sequence). The J segment lost 4 bases and the V segment lost 0 bases, leaving 12 bases of the junction unmatched.

The chain uses TRBV20-1 and TRBJ1-4, with no clear D. CDR1 and CDR2 (germline): DFQATT, SNEGSKA (reference sequence). This CDR3 is 14 amino acids long. Trimming shortened V by 6 bases and J by 8 bases, and 19 bases separated the two germline ends. This CDR3 reads CSATLQTFGEKLFF. In nucleotides, the CDR3 is TGCAGTGCAACCCTACAGACGTTTGGCGAAAAACTGTTTTTT.

V is TRBV7-3 and J is TRBJ2-3; the match to TRBD2 covers 8 bases. This CDR3 region has 17 residues. CDR1 is SGHTA and CDR2 is FQGTGA in the germline V gene. J lost 1 base, V lost 5 bases, and 11 bases had no gene match. In DNA, the CDR3 is TGTGCCAGCAGCCCGGGAGGGGGAAAACGGGGCACAGATACGCAGTATTTT. It is translated as CASSPGGGKRGTDTQYF.

This clonotype was picked up many times. CDR3 DNA sequence: TGCGCCAGCAGTCACGGACAGGGGTACGAGCAGTACTTC. Protein sequence: CASSHGQGYEQYF. The chain joins TRBV4-3 to TRBJ2-7, with 9 bases aligning to TRBD1. The CDR3 sequence is 13 residues long. Per the germline V gene, CDR1 is LGHNA and CDR2 is YSLEER. The V gene end was trimmed by 6 bases and the J gene end by 4 bases; junction bases not matched to a gene: 4.